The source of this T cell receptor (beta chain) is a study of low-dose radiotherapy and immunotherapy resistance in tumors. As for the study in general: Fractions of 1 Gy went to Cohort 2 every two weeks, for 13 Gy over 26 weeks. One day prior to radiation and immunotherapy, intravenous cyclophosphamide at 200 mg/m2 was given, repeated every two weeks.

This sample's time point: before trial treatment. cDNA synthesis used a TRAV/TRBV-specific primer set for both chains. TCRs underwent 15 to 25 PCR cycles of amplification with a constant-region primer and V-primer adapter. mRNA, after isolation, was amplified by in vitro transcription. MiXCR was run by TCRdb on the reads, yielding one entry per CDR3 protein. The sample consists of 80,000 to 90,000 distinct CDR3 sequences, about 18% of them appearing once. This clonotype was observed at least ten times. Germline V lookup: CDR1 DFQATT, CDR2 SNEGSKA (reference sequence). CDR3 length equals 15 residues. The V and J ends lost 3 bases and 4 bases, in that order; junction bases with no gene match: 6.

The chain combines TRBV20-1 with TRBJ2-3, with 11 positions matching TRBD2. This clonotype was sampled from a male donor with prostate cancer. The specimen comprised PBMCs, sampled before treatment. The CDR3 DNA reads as TGCAGTGCTAGCGACCGTAGCGGGGGGGCAGATACGCAGTATTTT. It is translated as CSASDRSGGADTQYF.